Presented here are 28 T cell receptor beta chains from one specimen sequenced in a study of blood T cell repertoires in COVID-19 (TCRdb year 2020). Library preparation used the immunoSEQ multiplex PCR assay. This immuneACCESS table, as held by TCRdb, lists in-frame sequences with V and J called but not all clones. Of the missing ones, under half trace to an unresolved V gene in checked studies; the others have no known cause. A total of hundreds of thousands of clones appear in this sample, around 88% of them only once. The ten largest clones add up to 6.3% of the sample. Sequences were obtained from peripheral blood. The receptor source for this set is a young woman with COVID-19, enrolled during active disease.

J is TRBJ2-2 and V is TRBV4-1, with 8 bases lining up with TRBD1. J gave up 3 bases and V 7 bases, and 7 bases lay outside the gene matches. The CDR3 runs to 15 residues. Germline-derived CDR1 and CDR2 are MGHRA and YSYEKL. The CDR3 loop reads CASNLDRGDTGELFF. CDR3 DNA sequence: TGCGCCAGCAATCTCGACAGGGGCGACACCGGGGAGCTGTTTTTT.

The gene calls are TRBV4-1 and TRBJ1-5, with D possibly TRBD1 on 5 matching bases. Germline assignment: CDR1 MGHRA and CDR2 YSYEKL. The CDR3 is 16 residues long. V shed 1 base and J shed 1 base, with 11 bases lying between them. The CDR3 spells CASSQVGRASNQPQHF. The DNA of the CDR3 is TGCGCCAGCAGCCAAGTTGGCAGGGCGAGCAATCAGCCCCAGCATTTT.

The chain joins TRBV9 to TRBJ1-3, with D possibly TRBD1 on 5 matching bases. CDR3 length: 15 amino acids. V was pared by 0 bases and J by 0 bases, with 7 bases between. The germline CDR1 and CDR2 sequences are SGDLS and YYNGEE. CDR3 nucleotide sequence: TGTGCCAGCAGCGTAGGCGACAGCTCTGGAAACACCATATATTTT. This sequence encodes CASSVGDSSGNTIYF.

This CDR3 reads CATMAPGSIYGYTF. The CDR3 bases are TGTGCCACCATGGCCCCGGGGTCTATCTATGGCTACACCTTC. The chain is built from TRBV27 and TRBJ1-2; unclear D gene. Deletions cut 10 bases from V and 4 bases from J, with 19 bases between. Germline lookup yields CDR1 MNHEY and CDR2 SMNVEV (reference sequence). This CDR3 has 14 amino acids.

The chain uses TRBV24-1 and TRBJ2-5, with 9 bases that match TRBD1. The V segment lost 3 bases and the J segment 1 base; nucleotides outside the gene matches: 2. This CDR3 is built from 15 residues. Per the germline V gene, CDR1 is KGHDR and CDR2 is SFDVKD. The CDR3 sequence: CATSDPTGGQETQYF. CDR3 DNA sequence: TGTGCCACCAGTGATCCGACAGGGGGCCAAGAGACCCAGTACTTC.

This clone was detected once. The chain joins TRBV7-2 to TRBJ2-3; D is uncertain. The ends were cut back, 6 bases at V and 4 bases at J, with 17 bases in the middle. Germline-derived CDR1 and CDR2 are SGHTA and FQGNSA. The CDR3 is made up of 15 amino acids. CDR3 protein: CASRLSRLSADTQYF. The CDR3, as DNA: TGTGCCAGCAGGCTAAGCAGGCTATCGGCAGATACGCAGTATTTT.

This chain connects TRBV4-2 to TRBJ2-2; D is possibly TRBD1 (6 bases). The CDR3 totals 16 residues. Germline CDR1 and CDR2: LGHNA and YNFKEQ. Trimming left V 0 bases short and J 2 bases short, with 10 bases between. The DNA of the CDR3 is TGTGCCAGCAGCCAAGATTTACAGGGAAACACCGGGGAGCTGTTTTTT. As protein: CASSQDLQGNTGELFF.

The V gene is TRBV13, the J gene TRBJ2-1, with TRBD1 identical over 10 bases. The V and J ends lost 3 bases and 5 bases, in that order; junction bases with no gene match: 10. Germline CDR1 is PRHDT and CDR2 is FYEKMQ (reference sequence). There are 17 residues in the CDR3. CDR3 nucleotide sequence: TGTGCCAGCAGCTTTCTTACCCGACAGGGGGCAAACAATGAGCAGTTCTTC. This encodes CASSFLTRQGANNEQFF.

This chain uses TRBV19 with TRBJ2-5, with D possibly matching TRBD2 (6 bases). V shed 8 bases and J shed 1 base, with 8 bases lying between them. The CDR3 extends over 12 amino acids. Per germline, CDR1 LNHDA and CDR2 SQIVND (reference sequence). The CDR3 sequence: CASAAGQETQYF. Here the CDR3 DNA reads TGTGCCAGTGCAGCGGGCCAAGAGACCCAGTACTTC.

J is TRBJ2-7 and V is TRBV6-5; 11 bases map to TRBD1. This CDR3 spans 14 amino acids. Germline V gene sequence: CDR1 MNHEY, CDR2 SVGAGI. Trimming cost V 6 bases and J 7 bases; bases outside gene matches: 8. In nucleotides, the CDR3 is TGTGCCAGCAGACCCGGGACAGGGGGACTTGAGCAGTACTTC. The encoded protein is CASRPGTGGLEQYF.

The rearrangement uses TRBV23-1 and TRBJ1-1; 8 bases are shared with TRBD1. TRBV23-1 is identified as an open reading frame with a role that is uncertain. The CDR3 covers 16 residues. The J segment lost 4 bases and the V segment lost 3 bases, leaving 10 bases of the junction unmatched. The CDR3 here is CASSHRRRGRGTEAFF. CDR3 coding DNA: TGCGCCAGCAGTCATCGCCGCAGGGGGCGCGGCACTGAAGCTTTCTTT.

This clone occurred a few times. The chain is built from TRBV6-5 and TRBJ1-2; TRBD1 agrees at 7 bases. Germline V gives CDR1 MNHEY, CDR2 SVGAGI. The CDR3 runs 14 residues. Unmatched junction bases numbered 2, after V lost 0 bases and J lost 4 bases. In DNA form, the CDR3 reads TGTGCCAGCAGTTACTCGCCAGGGGGCTATGGCTACACCTTC. It yields the protein CASSYSPGGYGYTF.

The chain joins TRBV4-1 to TRBJ1-4; D is perhaps TRBD1 (6 bases). This CDR3 spans 16 amino acids. Trimming removed 4 bases from V and 4 bases from J, with 16 bases in between. Germline CDR1 MGHRA, CDR2 YSYEKL. The CDR3 loop reads CASSPKTGQLNEKLFF. The CDR3 nucleotides are TGCGCCAGCAGCCCCAAAACCGGACAGCTTAATGAAAAACTGTTTTTT.

This clone appeared a few times. The CDR3 DNA reads as TGTGCCAGCAGTTCGCCTAGCGGGATAAACACCGGGGAGCTGTTTTTT. As protein: CASSSPSGINTGELFF. V and J are TRBV5-4 and TRBJ2-2, with 9 bases matching TRBD2. Germline trimming cut 5 bases from V and 2 bases from J; bases unmatched to any gene: 7. This CDR3 has 16 amino acids. Per the germline V gene, CDR1 is SGHNT and CDR2 is YYREEE (reference sequence).

The chain employs TRBV5-6 and TRBJ2-7; 8 bases are shared with TRBD1. The CDR3 contains 15 residues. Germline trimming cut 4 bases from V and 4 bases from J; bases unmatched to any gene: 10. CDR1 and CDR2 (germline): SGHDT, YYEEEE. CDR3 in DNA: TGTGCCAGCAGCCGGGGAGGACAGGGATTGTACGAGCAGTACTTC. It translates to CASSRGGQGLYEQYF.

This chain connects TRBV28 to TRBJ2-7, with D possibly matching TRBD2 (5 bases). This CDR3 spans 13 amino acids. The V and J ends lost 1 base and 4 bases respectively, with 8 bases between them. Germline CDR1 MDHEN, CDR2 SYDVKM. The CDR3 nucleotides are TGTGCCAGCAGTTTATTAGAGGGATACGAGCAGTACTTC. Translation gives CASSLLEGYEQYF.

This chain links TRBV28 with TRBJ1-5; D perhaps matches TRBD1 (5 bases). There are 12 residues in the CDR3. Trimming left V 6 bases short and J 3 bases short, with 6 bases between. Germline CDR1 MDHEN, CDR2 SYDVKM. This CDR3 is CASSRVNQPQHF. The CDR3 DNA reads as TGTGCCAGCAGCAGGGTCAATCAGCCCCAGCATTTT. Together with reference TRBV28 and TRBJ1-5, the CDR3 gives the full variable domain: DVKVTQSSRYLVKRTGEKVFLECVQDMDHENMFWYRQDPGLGLRLIYFSYDVKMKEKGDIPEGYSVSREKKERFSLILESASTNQTSMYLCASSRVNQPQHFGDGTRLSIL.

This chain uses TRBV4-1 with TRBJ2-7; 9 nucleotides line up with TRBD1. There are 16 residues in the CDR3. Germline assignment: CDR1 MGHRA and CDR2 YSYEKL. The V and J ends lost 0 bases and 3 bases, in that order; junction bases with no gene match: 6. The CDR3 here is CASSQEGGQGFYEQYF. In nucleotides, the CDR3 is TGCGCCAGCAGCCAAGAAGGGGGACAGGGTTTCTACGAGCAGTACTTC.

The chain couples TRBV5-6 to TRBJ2-2; D is perhaps TRBD2 (5 bases). CDR3 length equals 17 residues. The germline V gene has CDR1 SGHDT and CDR2 YYEEEE. V was pared by 4 bases and J by 9 bases, with 25 bases between. This CDR3 reads CASSPTTHSTSARELFF. The CDR3 nucleotides are TGTGCCAGCAGCCCCACAACCCACAGTACTAGTGCCAGGGAGCTGTTTTTT.

The chain links TRBV5-1 to TRBJ2-6, with D perhaps matching TRBD1 (5 bases). The V gene's germline CDR1 is SGHRS and CDR2 YFSETQ. The CDR3 has 16 amino acids. V lost 6 bases to trimming and J lost 0 bases, with 13 bases between them. The CDR3 DNA reads TGCGCCAGCACCAAACAGGCGGACTCTGGGGCCAACGTCCTGACTTTC. Residues: CASTKQADSGANVLTF. Full variable domain (remainder filled in from reference TRBV5-1 and TRBJ2-6): KAGVTQTPRYLIKTRGQQVTLSCSPISGHRSVSWYQQTPGQGLQFLFEYFSETQRNKGNFPGRFSGRQFSNSRSEMNVSTLELGDSALYLCASTKQADSGANVLTFGAGSRLTVL.

This clone occurred once. The chain joins TRBV5-5 to TRBJ1-2, with 9 bases that match TRBD1. The CDR3 is made up of 18 amino acids. V lost 6 bases to trimming and J lost 2 bases; unmatched junction nucleotides: 17. CDR1 is SGHKS, CDR2 YYEKEE, per germline (reference sequence). The CDR3 loop is CASTYAGLPGQGNYGYTF. The CDR3 DNA follows: TGTGCCAGCACCTATGCCGGCCTACCGGGACAGGGAAACTATGGCTACACCTTC.

The V call is TRBV6-8, the J call TRBJ2-3, with 10 bases identical to TRBD2. CDR3 length: 15 residues. J was trimmed by 5 bases and V by 5 bases; bases with no gene match: 7. The germline CDR1 and CDR2 sequences are MNHGY and SAAAGT. CDR3 amino acids: CASSHPGTSEDTQYF. The DNA for the CDR3 is TGTGCCAGCAGTCATCCTGGGACTAGCGAAGATACGCAGTATTTT.

This clone was recorded only once. This chain uses TRBV9 with TRBJ2-7; 12 bases align to TRBD2. V lost 1 base and J lost 2; bases outside the gene matches: 7. Germline loops: CDR1 SGDLS, CDR2 YYNGEE. CDR3 size: 17 residues. DNA of the CDR3: TGTGCCAGCAGCGTAAAAACCGGACTAGCGGGAACCTACGAGCAGTACGTC. Translation: CASSVKTGLAGTYEQYV.

The J gene is TRBJ2-5, the V gene TRBV7-2; TRBD2 is a possible D gene (5 bases). The CDR3 is 16 amino acids. V gave up 1 base and J gave up 5 bases, with 17 bases separating them. The germline gives CDR1 SGHTA, CDR2 FQGNSA. CDR3 in amino acids: CASSLELAPPGETQYF. Here the CDR3 DNA reads TGTGCCAGCAGCTTAGAGTTGGCCCCTCCGGGGGAGACCCAGTACTTC.

The chain has TRBV24-1 and TRBJ2-2; 10 bases match TRBD1. The trim removed 4 bases at V and 0 bases at J, leaving 4 bases unmatched. From germline, CDR1 is KGHDR and CDR2 SFDVKD. The CDR3 has 17 amino acids. CDR3 nucleotides: TGTGCCACCAGTGACGGGACAGGGGCGCCGAACACCGGGGAGCTGTTTTTT. Translating it yields CATSDGTGAPNTGELFF.

This chain connects TRBV15 to TRBJ1-5; D possibly corresponds to TRBD1 (6 bases). Germline loops: CDR1 LNHNV, CDR2 YYDKDF (reference sequence). Trimming cost V 0 bases and J 3 bases, with 12 bases left between them. This CDR3 is built from 16 residues. CDR3: CATSREIDRINQPQHF. Written as DNA, the CDR3 is TGTGCCACCAGCAGAGAGATTGACAGGATCAATCAGCCCCAGCATTTT. The variable domain in full, completed from reference TRBV15 and TRBJ1-5, reads DAMVIQNPRYQVTQFGKPVTLSCSQTLNHNVMYWYQQKSSQAPKLLFHYYDKDFNNEADTPDNFQSRRPNTSFCFLDIRSPGLGDTAMYLCATSREIDRINQPQHFGDGTRLSIL.

The J gene is TRBJ1-3, the V gene TRBV28; D call uncertain. Germline-derived CDR1 and CDR2 are MDHEN and SYDVKM. The V gene lost 0 bases and the J gene lost 4 bases, with 10 bases spanning the gap. The CDR3 sequence is 15 residues long. In nucleotides, the CDR3 is TGTGCCAGCAGTTTATGGAGTACAGCAGGAAACACCATATATTTT. This gives the protein CASSLWSTAGNTIYF.

The genes are TRBV19 and TRBJ2-3, with 9 bases fitting TRBD1. Per germline, CDR1 LNHDA and CDR2 SQIVND (reference sequence). The CDR3 is 14 residues long. After removal of 6 bases from V and 4 bases from J, the junction contained 5 bases not matched to a gene. CDR3 DNA: TGTGCCAGTAGAACAGGGGGCCGGGCAGATACGCAGTATTTT. Its translation is CASRTGGRADTQYF.